This TCR beta chain was observed in a study of PD-1 blockade in classical Hodgkin lymphoma. Sequencing was performed with immunoSEQ multiplex PCR; in TCRdb, only in-frame clones are kept and a portion is missing. The repertoire consists of fewer than 100,000 clones, with roughly 91% occurring once and the leading ten covering just under 2%. Specified time point: cycle 4 day 1 (C4D1), after 5 to 7 weeks of nivolumab. Brentuximab vedotin exposure varied among the patients, all of whom had relapsed after autologous stem cell transplantation. This material consisted of peripheral blood mononuclear cells (PBMCs), taken before the fourth cycle of nivolumab. The sequence came from a human donor with classical Hodgkin lymphoma.

CDR3 amino acids: CASSLETGGSNYGYTF. CDR3 in DNA: TGTGCCAGCAGCTTAGAGACAGGGGGCAGTAACTATGGCTACACCTTC. The chain is built from TRBV7-9 and TRBJ1-2, with 10 bases matching TRBD1. V was clipped by 1 base and J by 1 base; unmatched bases: 3. Per the germline V gene, CDR1 is SEHNR and CDR2 is FQNEAQ (reference sequence). This CDR3 contains 16 residues.